Presented here are 28 T cell receptor beta chains from one specimen sequenced in a study of CD8+ T cells in alopecia areata. TCR sequencing used cDNA made by reverse transcription of extracted RNA. Clones were read by immunoSEQ multiplex PCR, and TCRdb kept only the in-frame ones, dropping some. There are around 160,000 clones in the sample; roughly 48% occur only once, and approximately 7% lies in the top ten. Sequences were obtained from CD4+ T cells sorted from blood. These receptors all come from a human donor with alopecia areata.

The rearrangement links TRBV29-1 to TRBJ2-1, with 9 bases identical to TRBD2. V lost 4 bases to trimming and J lost 2 bases; unmatched junction nucleotides: 6. CDR3 size: 15 residues. Germline CDR1 reads SQVTM; CDR2 reads ANQGSEA. CDR3 nucleotide sequence: TGCAGCGTTGGCCTACTAGCGGGCACCTACAATGAGCAGTTCTTC. This codes for CSVGLLAGTYNEQFF.

Regarding this clone: Other DNA sequences in the same sample also yield this CDR3. The chain is built from TRBV7-9 and TRBJ1-1; no clear D gene. V gave up 3 bases and J gave up 4 bases, with 9 bases separating them. The CDR3 spans 13 residues. Germline V gives CDR1 SEHNR, CDR2 FQNEAQ (reference sequence). The CDR3 nucleotides read TGTGCCAGCAGCTTGGAAGGAGGCACTGAAGCTTTCTTT. Its translation: CASSLEGGTEAFF.

The chain has TRBV5-1 and TRBJ2-7, with D tentatively TRBD2 (6 bases). Germline lookup yields CDR1 SGHRS and CDR2 YFSETQ. With 4 bases removed from V and 2 bases from J, the gap between germline ends came to 19 bases. This CDR3 contains 16 residues. The CDR3 sequence: CASSPMVGRGTYEQYF. CDR3 coding DNA: TGCGCCAGCAGCCCAATGGTTGGGCGGGGTACCTACGAGCAGTACTTC.

V gene TRBV28 combines with J gene TRBJ2-1; 8 bases agree with TRBD1. The germline V gene has CDR1 MDHEN and CDR2 SYDVKM. This CDR3 has 15 amino acids. After removal of 10 bases from V and 7 bases from J, the junction contained 15 bases not matched to a gene. CDR3 loop: CATLPGTGFPNEQFF. Here the CDR3 DNA reads TGTGCCACCTTACCCGGGACAGGTTTCCCGAATGAGCAGTTCTTC.

This sequence joins TRBV19 and TRBJ1-1, with 8 bases matching TRBD1. The CDR3 has 12 residues. Losses at the gene ends were 8 bases for V and 10 bases for J; bases not matched to a gene: 9. Germline-derived CDR1 and CDR2 are LNHDA and SQIVND (reference sequence). CDR3 DNA: TGTGCCAGTGAGGGCAGGGGGCGCAGAGCTTTCTTT. Translated: CASEGRGRRAFF.

The rearrangement joins TRBV5-1 to TRBJ2-5, with TRBD1 matching 7 bases. Trimming cost V 4 bases and J 1 base; bases outside gene matches: 7. The CDR3 loop spans 15 amino acids. CDR1 and CDR2 (germline): SGHRS, YFSETQ. The CDR3 coding sequence is TGCGCCAGCAGCCAGACGGGACAGTCCCAAGAGACCCAGTACTTC. Protein: CASSQTGQSQETQYF.

This clone appeared a few times. This chain joins TRBV15 and TRBJ2-7; no clear D gene. Germline V gene sequence: CDR1 LNHNV, CDR2 YYDKDF (reference sequence). This CDR3 is 13 amino acids long. Trimming pared 1 base from V and 1 base from J, leaving 5 bases between. CDR3 sequence (DNA): TGTGCCACCAGCAGAGGAAATTCCTACGAGCAGTACTTC. Translation gives CATSRGNSYEQYF. Full variable domain (rest looked up from reference TRBV15 and TRBJ2-7): DAMVIQNPRYQVTQFGKPVTLSCSQTLNHNVMYWYQQKSSQAPKLLFHYYDKDFNNEADTPDNFQSRRPNTSFCFLDIRSPGLGDTAMYLCATSRGNSYEQYFGPGTRLTVT.

This clone appeared a few times. This CDR3 is also generated by other DNA sequences in the sample. The chain has TRBV7-2 and TRBJ2-3, with D unresolved. From germline, CDR1 is SGHTA and CDR2 FQGNSA. V was cut by 2 bases and J by 2 bases, with 2 bases left in between. The length of the CDR3 is 12 residues. The CDR3 sequence: CASSLFTDTQYF. The CDR3 region has the DNA TGTGCCAGCAGCTTATTCACAGATACGCAGTATTTT. The complete variable domain, with remaining parts taken from reference TRBV7-2 and TRBJ2-3, reads GAGVSQSPSNKVTEKGKDVELRCDPISGHTALYWYRQSLGQGLEFLIYFQGNSAPDKSGLPSDRFSAERTGGSVSTLTIQRTQQEDSAVYLCASSLFTDTQYFGPGTRLTVL.

The V and J genes are TRBV7-9 and TRBJ2-2; D gene uncertain. The CDR3 contains 12 residues. CDR1 and CDR2 (germline): SEHNR, FQNEAQ (reference sequence). V lost 4 bases and J 4 bases, leaving 4 bases between the germline ends. The CDR3 loop is CASSYSTGELFF. The CDR3 DNA follows: TGTGCCAGCAGCTACTCCACCGGGGAGCTGTTTTTT.

The rearrangement links TRBV28 to TRBJ1-2, with 10 bases identical to TRBD1. The trim removed 3 bases at V and 3 bases at J, leaving 4 bases unmatched. The CDR3 sequence is 15 residues long. CDR1 MDHEN and CDR2 SYDVKM come from the germline V gene. CDR3: CASSFEGQGHYGYTF. The CDR3 bases are TGTGCCAGCAGTTTTGAGGGACAGGGGCACTATGGCTACACCTTC.

The chain carries TRBV6-5 and TRBJ1-2, with 8 positions matching TRBD1. The germline V gene encodes CDR1 MNHEY and CDR2 SVGAGI. J lost 5 bases, V lost 9 bases, and 8 bases had no gene match. The CDR3 is 13 residues long. In DNA, the CDR3 is TGTGCCAGTCGGGACAGGCTCCCGTATGGCTACACCTTC. This encodes CASRDRLPYGYTF.

This chain joins TRBV29-1 and TRBJ2-4; D unresolved. Germline V lookup: CDR1 SQVTM, CDR2 ANQGSEA. The CDR3 sequence is 18 residues long. With 2 bases removed from V and 0 bases from J, the gap between germline ends came to 20 bases. This chain's CDR3 is CSVETGLGQTLAKNIQYF. CDR3 in DNA: TGCAGCGTTGAAACGGGTCTGGGCCAGACCTTAGCCAAAAACATTCAGTACTTC.

The chain uses TRBV5-4 and TRBJ2-5; no clear D gene. V was shortened by 3 bases and J by 0 bases, with 12 bases between the two germline ends. Germline-derived CDR1 and CDR2 are SGHNT and YYREEE (reference sequence). This CDR3 spans 15 amino acids. Here the CDR3 DNA reads TGTGCCAGCAGCTCGCCGGGTTGGTACCAAGAGACCCAGTACTTC. Its translation is CASSSPGWYQETQYF.

CDR3 protein: CASSLVRDSNEQFF. The CDR3 DNA follows: TGTGCCAGCAGCTTGGTTAGAGATAGCAATGAGCAGTTCTTC. The chain recombines TRBV5-4 with TRBJ2-1; D remains ambiguous. There are 14 residues in the CDR3. Trimming removed 0 bases at V and 6 bases at J, with 10 bases between. CDR1 is SGHNT, CDR2 YYREEE, per germline (reference sequence).

This clone was recorded once. The rearrangement joins TRBV5-6 to TRBJ1-1, with D hard to call. This CDR3 comprises 13 residues. The V gene lost 2 bases and the J gene lost 3 bases, with 8 bases spanning the gap. Per the germline V gene, CDR1 is SGHDT and CDR2 is YYEEEE. The CDR3 here is CASSLMVDTEAFF. Written as DNA, the CDR3 is TGTGCCAGCAGCTTAATGGTCGACACTGAAGCTTTCTTT.

The chain carries TRBV18 and TRBJ2-7; D unresolved. The V gene lost 2 bases and the J gene lost 2 bases, with 10 bases spanning the gap. Germline lookup yields CDR1 KGHSH and CDR2 LQKENI. There are 14 residues in the CDR3. The CDR3 reads CASSPATRAYEQYF. Written as DNA, the CDR3 is TGTGCCAGCTCACCAGCAACGCGTGCCTACGAGCAGTACTTC.

The V and J genes are TRBV29-1 and TRBJ1-1, with D perhaps TRBD1 (5 bases). Germline lookup yields CDR1 SQVTM and CDR2 ANQGSEA. V was cut by 8 bases and J by 3 bases, with 13 bases left in between. The length of the CDR3 is 12 residues. This CDR3 is CSSRRGDTEAFF. In DNA form, the CDR3 reads TGCAGCTCCCGCCGGGGGGACACTGAAGCTTTCTTT.

The chain employs TRBV7-9 and TRBJ2-3; unclear D gene. Germline assignment: CDR1 SEHNR and CDR2 FQNEAQ (reference sequence). This CDR3 contains 13 residues. The V end was cut by 1 base, the J end by 6 bases, with 8 bases between. The CDR3 protein is CASSLGAVDTQYF. Written as DNA, the CDR3 is TGTGCCAGCAGCTTAGGGGCTGTGGATACGCAGTATTTT.

This clone was detected only a few times. The chain carries TRBV29-1 and TRBJ2-7; TRBD1 matches at 9 bases. The V and J ends lost 6 bases and 6 bases, in that order; junction bases with no gene match: 12. The CDR3 spans 14 residues. Per the germline V gene, CDR1 is SQVTM and CDR2 is ANQGSEA. CDR3 sequence: CSVHTGGSSPEQYF. The DNA for the CDR3 is TGCAGCGTACATACAGGGGGCTCCTCGCCCGAGCAGTACTTC.

The chain employs TRBV14 and TRBJ2-7; 11 positions agree with TRBD2. CDR3 length: 16 residues. Per the germline V gene, CDR1 is SGHDN and CDR2 is FVKESK. Trimming took 1 base from V and 2 from J; bases not matched to a gene: 4. The CDR3 region has the DNA TGTGCCAGCAGCCAAGGACTAGCGGGACTAGCCTACGAGCAGTACTTC. Encoded protein: CASSQGLAGLAYEQYF.

The rearrangement joins TRBV4-1 to TRBJ2-7; 11 bases align to TRBD1. The CDR3 has 19 amino acids. The J segment lost 0 bases and the V segment lost 3 bases, leaving 13 bases of the junction unmatched. Germline V gene sequence: CDR1 MGHRA, CDR2 YSYEKL. CDR3 sequence: CASSHVMGTGGRSSYEQYF. CDR3 DNA: TGCGCCAGCAGCCACGTCATGGGGACAGGGGGTAGGAGCTCCTACGAGCAGTACTTC.

There are a few counts of this clone. The rearrangement joins TRBV29-1 to TRBJ2-3, with D perhaps matching TRBD1 (6 bases). The V gene's germline CDR1 is SQVTM and CDR2 ANQGSEA. Trimming took 4 bases from V and 0 from J, leaving 14 bases between them. CDR3 length equals 15 residues. The CDR3 here is CSVAVERGSTDTQYF. The DNA of the CDR3 is TGCAGCGTTGCGGTGGAGAGGGGGAGCACAGATACGCAGTATTTT.

The rearrangement joins TRBV6-6 to TRBJ2-3; 7 nucleotides align to TRBD1. Germline V lookup: CDR1 MNHNY, CDR2 SVGAGI (reference sequence). The ends lost 2 bases at V and 4 bases at J; junction bases unmatched: 3. This CDR3 is built from 14 residues. CDR3 sequence: CASSYKQGADTQYF. Written as DNA, the CDR3 is TGTGCCAGCAGTTACAAGCAGGGGGCAGATACGCAGTATTTT.

This clone was counted a single time. V is TRBV7-3 and J is TRBJ1-5; 7 positions agree with TRBD1. CDR3 length: 19 amino acids. The V segment lost 3 bases and the J segment 0 bases; nucleotides outside the gene matches: 14. CDR1 and CDR2 from the germline V gene are SGHTA and FQGTGA. For the CDR3, the DNA is TGTGCCAGCAGCTTCCAGGGCCGACAGGGTAATCATAGCAATCAGCCCCAGCATTTT. This codes for CASSFQGRQGNHSNQPQHF.

The V and J genes are TRBV29-1 and TRBJ1-2; D ambiguous. Trimming cost V 2 bases and J 3 bases, with 10 bases left between them. CDR3 length: 13 residues. Per germline, CDR1 SQVTM and CDR2 ANQGSEA. The CDR3 sequence is CSVESRSDYGYTF. The CDR3 DNA sequence: TGCAGCGTTGAATCGCGATCTGACTATGGCTACACCTTC.

The CDR3 here is CASSSPLNEQYF. CDR3 DNA sequence: TGTGCCAGCAGCTCACCCTTGAATGAGCAGTACTTC. The J gene is TRBJ2-7, the V gene TRBV27; D not certain. In germline, CDR1 is MNHEY, CDR2 SMNVEV (reference sequence). This CDR3 region has 12 residues. Trimming pared 6 bases from V and 7 bases from J, leaving 13 bases between.

This chain joins TRBV25-1 and TRBJ1-4, with 8 nucleotides matching TRBD1. Germline lookup yields CDR1 MGHDK and CDR2 SYGVNS. This CDR3 spans 13 amino acids. V dropped 8 bases and J dropped 7; count of bases not matched to a gene: 6. CDR3 region: CASRGQGVEKLFF. CDR3 in DNA: TGTGCCAGCCGCGGACAGGGAGTTGAAAAACTGTTTTTT.

The chain recombines TRBV6-5 with TRBJ2-7; 8 positions agree with TRBD2. Germline trimming cut 5 bases from V and 2 bases from J; bases unmatched to any gene: 2. Germline V gene sequence: CDR1 MNHEY, CDR2 SVGAGI. This CDR3 is 13 amino acids long. The CDR3 DNA is TGTGCCAGCAGTACGGGGGGGCCCTACGAGCAGTACTTC. It translates to CASSTGGPYEQYF.